This T cell receptor beta chain came from a study of cytomegalovirus exposure and HLA in healthy donors. Study findings and constraints: V segments that were indistinguishable, TRBV6-2 and TRBV6-3 among them, were omitted from analysis. Accurate HLA-A and HLA-B prediction from TCR beta sequences was reported for most subjects. According to a later analysis, donors in an Asian-associated ancestry cluster reportedly had fewer N-insertions than the roughly 670-donor mean.

V gave up 4 bases and J gave up 2 bases; unmatched junction bases: 8. Germline V CDR1 and CDR2: SNHLY, FYNNEI. The CDR3 has 16 amino acids. On this clone itself: Its antigen is as yet unknown.

In the PCR, 60 Vbeta and 13 Jbeta primers were used. Some clones are missing from TCRdb's copy, which holds only in-frame ones; the method was immunoSEQ multiplex PCR. The table lists some 240,000 clones, around 80% of them singletons. Sequencing was carried out using PBMCs. The rearrangement uses TRBV2 and TRBJ1-5; 7 bases are shared with TRBD1. The clonotype originates from a male donor in good health and CMV-seronegative. DNA of the CDR3: TGTGCCAGCAGTGGACAGGGACTGGGGGGCAATCAGCCCCAGCATTTT. Encoded protein: CASSGQGLGGNQPQHF.